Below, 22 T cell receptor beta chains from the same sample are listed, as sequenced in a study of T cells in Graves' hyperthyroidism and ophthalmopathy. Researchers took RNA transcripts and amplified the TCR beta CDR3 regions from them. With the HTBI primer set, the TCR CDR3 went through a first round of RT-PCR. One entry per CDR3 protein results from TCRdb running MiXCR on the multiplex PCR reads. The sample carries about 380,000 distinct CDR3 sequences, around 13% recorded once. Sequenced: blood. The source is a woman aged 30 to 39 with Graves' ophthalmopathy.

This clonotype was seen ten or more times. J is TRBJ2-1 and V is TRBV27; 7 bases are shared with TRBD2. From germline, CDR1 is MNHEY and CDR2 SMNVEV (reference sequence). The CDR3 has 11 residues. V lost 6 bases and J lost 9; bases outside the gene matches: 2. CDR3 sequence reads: CASRTGGEQFF. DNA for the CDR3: TGTGCCAGCAGAACGGGGGGTGAGCAGTTCTTC.

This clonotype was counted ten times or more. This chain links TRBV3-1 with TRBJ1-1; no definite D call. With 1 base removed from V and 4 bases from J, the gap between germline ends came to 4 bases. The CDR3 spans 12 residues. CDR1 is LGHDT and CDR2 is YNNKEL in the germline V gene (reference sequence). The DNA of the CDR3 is TGTGCCAGCAGCCAAGGGACCACTGAAGCTTTCTTT. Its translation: CASSQGTTEAFF. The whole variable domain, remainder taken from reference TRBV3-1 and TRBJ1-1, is DTAVSQTPKYLVTQMGNDKSIKCEQNLGHDTMYWYKQDSKKFLKIMFSYNNKELIINETVPNRFSPKSPDKAHLNLHINSLELGDSAVYFCASSQGTTEAFFGQGTRLTVV.

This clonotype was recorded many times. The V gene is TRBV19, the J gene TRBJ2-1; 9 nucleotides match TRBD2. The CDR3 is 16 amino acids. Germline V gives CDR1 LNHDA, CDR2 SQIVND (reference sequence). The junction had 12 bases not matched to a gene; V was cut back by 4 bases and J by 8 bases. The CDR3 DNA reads TGTGCCAGTAGTAATCAAGGGCTAGCGGGGAGGGATGAGCAGTTCTTC. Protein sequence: CASSNQGLAGRDEQFF. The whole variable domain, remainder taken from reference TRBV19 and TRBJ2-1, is DGGITQSPKYLFRKEGQNVTLSCEQNLNHDAMYWYRQDPGQGLRLIYYSQIVNDFQKGDIAEGYSVSREKKESFPLTVTSAQKNPTAFYLCASSNQGLAGRDEQFFGPGTRLTVL.

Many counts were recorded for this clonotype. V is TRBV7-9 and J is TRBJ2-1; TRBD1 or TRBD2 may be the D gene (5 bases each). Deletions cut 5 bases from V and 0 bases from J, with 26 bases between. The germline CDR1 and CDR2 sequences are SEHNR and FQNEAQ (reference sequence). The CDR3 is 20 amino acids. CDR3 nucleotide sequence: TGTGCCAGCAGCCCTACAGGACTGGCCCTCGTATTCCGCTCCTACAATGAGCAGTTCTTC. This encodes CASSPTGLALVFRSYNEQFF. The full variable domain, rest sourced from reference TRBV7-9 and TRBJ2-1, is DTGVSQNPRHKITKRGQNVTFRCDPISEHNRLYWYRQTLGQGPEFLTYFQNEAQLEKSRLLSDRFSAERPKGSFSTLEIQRTEQGDSAMYLCASSPTGLALVFRSYNEQFFGPGTRLTVL.

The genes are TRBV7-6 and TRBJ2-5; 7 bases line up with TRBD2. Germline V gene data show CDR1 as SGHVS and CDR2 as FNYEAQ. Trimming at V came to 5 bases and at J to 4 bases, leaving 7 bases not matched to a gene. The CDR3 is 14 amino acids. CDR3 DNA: TGTGCCAGCAGCCCCCCCGCTAGCGGAGAGACCCAGTACTTC. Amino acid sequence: CASSPPASGETQYF.

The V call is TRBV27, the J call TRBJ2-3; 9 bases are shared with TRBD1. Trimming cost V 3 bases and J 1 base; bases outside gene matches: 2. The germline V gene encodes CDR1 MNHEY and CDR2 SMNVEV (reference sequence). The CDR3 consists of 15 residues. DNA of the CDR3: TGTGCCAGCAGTTTGGACAGGGGTGGCACAGATACGCAGTATTTT. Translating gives CASSLDRGGTDTQYF.

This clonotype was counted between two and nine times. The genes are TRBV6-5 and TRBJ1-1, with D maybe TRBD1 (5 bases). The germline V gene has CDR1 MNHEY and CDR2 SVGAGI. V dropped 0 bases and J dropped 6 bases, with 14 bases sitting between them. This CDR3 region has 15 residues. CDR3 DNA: TGTGCCAGCAGTTACTCTCCGGGACGGCCATCTGAAGCTTTCTTT. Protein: CASSYSPGRPSEAFF.

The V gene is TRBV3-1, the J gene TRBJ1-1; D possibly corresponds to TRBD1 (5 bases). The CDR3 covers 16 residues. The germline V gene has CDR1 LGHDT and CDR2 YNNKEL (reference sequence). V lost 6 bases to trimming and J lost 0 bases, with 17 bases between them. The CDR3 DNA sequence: TGTGCCAGCAGACCCGGGGGGGGGGGTGTGAACACTGAAGCTTTCTTT. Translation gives CASRPGGGGVNTEAFF.

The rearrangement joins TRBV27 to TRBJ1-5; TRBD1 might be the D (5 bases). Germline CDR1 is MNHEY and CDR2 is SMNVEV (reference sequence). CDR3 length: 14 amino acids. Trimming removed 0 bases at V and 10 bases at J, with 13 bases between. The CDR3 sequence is CASSLSRAGGPQHF. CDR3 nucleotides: TGTGCCAGCAGTTTATCGCGGGCGGGGGGACCCCAGCATTTT.

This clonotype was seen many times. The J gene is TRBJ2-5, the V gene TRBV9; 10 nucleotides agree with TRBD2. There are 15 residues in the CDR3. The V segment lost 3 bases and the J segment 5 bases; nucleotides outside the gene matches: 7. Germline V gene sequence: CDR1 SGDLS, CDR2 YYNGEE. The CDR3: CASSESGGALETQYF. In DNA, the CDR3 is TGTGCCAGCAGCGAAAGCGGGGGGGCGTTGGAGACCCAGTACTTC.

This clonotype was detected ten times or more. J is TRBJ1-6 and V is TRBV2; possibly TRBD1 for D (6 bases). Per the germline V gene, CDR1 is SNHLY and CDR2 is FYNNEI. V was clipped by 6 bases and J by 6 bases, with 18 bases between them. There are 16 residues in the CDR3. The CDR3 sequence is CASSATRQALNSPLHF. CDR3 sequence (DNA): TGTGCCAGCAGCGCAACCCGACAGGCCCTTAATTCACCCCTCCACTTT.

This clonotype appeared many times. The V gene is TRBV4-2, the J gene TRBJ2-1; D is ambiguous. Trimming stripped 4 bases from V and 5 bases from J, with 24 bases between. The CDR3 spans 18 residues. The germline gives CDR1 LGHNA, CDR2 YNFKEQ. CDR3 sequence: CASSRNLAGVRWNNEQFF. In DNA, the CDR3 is TGTGCCAGCAGCCGCAACTTGGCAGGCGTCCGGTGGAACAATGAGCAGTTCTTC.

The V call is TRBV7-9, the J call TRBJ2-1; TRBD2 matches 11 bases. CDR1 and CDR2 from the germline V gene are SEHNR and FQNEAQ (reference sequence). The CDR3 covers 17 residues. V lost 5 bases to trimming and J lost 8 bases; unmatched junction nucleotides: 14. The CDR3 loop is CASSGRVGTSGVDEQFF. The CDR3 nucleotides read TGTGCCAGCAGCGGCAGGGTCGGGACTAGCGGTGTGGATGAGCAGTTCTTC.

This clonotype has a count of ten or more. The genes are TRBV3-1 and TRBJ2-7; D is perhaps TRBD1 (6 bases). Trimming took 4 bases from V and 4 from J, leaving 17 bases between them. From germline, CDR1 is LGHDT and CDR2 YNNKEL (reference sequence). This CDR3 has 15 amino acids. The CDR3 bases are TGTGCCAGCAGCCTACGGGACACTGGGGGTTACGAGCAGTACTTC. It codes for CASSLRDTGGYEQYF.

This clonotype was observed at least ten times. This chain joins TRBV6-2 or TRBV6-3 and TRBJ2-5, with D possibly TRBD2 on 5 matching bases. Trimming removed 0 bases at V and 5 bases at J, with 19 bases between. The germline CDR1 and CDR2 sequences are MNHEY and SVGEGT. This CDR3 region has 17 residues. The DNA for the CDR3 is TGTGCCAGCAGTTACTCGACCGAGGGTTCATGGTGGGAGACCCAGTACTTC. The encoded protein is CASSYSTEGSWWETQYF.

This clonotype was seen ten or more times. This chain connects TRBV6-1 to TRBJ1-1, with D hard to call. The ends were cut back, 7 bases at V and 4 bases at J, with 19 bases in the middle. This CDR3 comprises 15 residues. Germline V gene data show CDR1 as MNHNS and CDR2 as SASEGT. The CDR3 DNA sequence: TGTGCCAGCACCAACGAGGTGGGTGGGAGCACTGAAGCTTTCTTT. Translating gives CASTNEVGGSTEAFF.

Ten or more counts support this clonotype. The CDR3 coding sequence is TGTGCCAGCATCGGACAGACCTACGAGCAGTACTTC. Amino acids: CASIGQTYEQYF. The J gene is TRBJ2-7, the V gene TRBV2; a weak D match, TRBD1 (6 bases). The CDR3 has 12 residues. Trimming shortened V by 7 bases and J by 2 bases, and 9 bases separated the two germline ends. From germline, CDR1 is SNHLY and CDR2 FYNNEI. Drawing the rest from reference TRBV2 and TRBJ2-7, the complete variable domain is EPEVTQTPSHQVTQMGQEVILRCVPISNHLYFYWYRQILGQKVEFLVSFYNNEISEKSEIFDDQFSVERPDGSNFTLKIRSTKLEDSAMYFCASIGQTYEQYFGPGTRLTVT.

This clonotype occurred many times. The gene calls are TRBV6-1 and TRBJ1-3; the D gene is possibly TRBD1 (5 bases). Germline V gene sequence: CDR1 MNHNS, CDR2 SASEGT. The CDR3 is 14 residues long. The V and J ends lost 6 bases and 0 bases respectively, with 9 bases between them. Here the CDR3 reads CASSRGFSGNTIYF. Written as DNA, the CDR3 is TGTGCCAGCAGCCGGGGGTTCTCTGGAAACACCATATATTTT.

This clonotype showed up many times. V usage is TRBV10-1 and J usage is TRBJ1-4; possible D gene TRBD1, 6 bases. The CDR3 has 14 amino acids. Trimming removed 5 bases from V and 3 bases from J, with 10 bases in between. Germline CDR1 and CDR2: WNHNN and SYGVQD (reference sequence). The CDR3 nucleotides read TGCGCCAGCAGTAACAGGGTACCTAATGAAAAACTGTTTTTT. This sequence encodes CASSNRVPNEKLFF.

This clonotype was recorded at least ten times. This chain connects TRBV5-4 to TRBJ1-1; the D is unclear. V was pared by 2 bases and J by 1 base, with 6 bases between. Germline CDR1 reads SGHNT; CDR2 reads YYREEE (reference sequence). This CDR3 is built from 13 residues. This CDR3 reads CASSFTWNTEAFF. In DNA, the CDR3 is TGTGCCAGCAGCTTTACGTGGAACACTGAAGCTTTCTTT. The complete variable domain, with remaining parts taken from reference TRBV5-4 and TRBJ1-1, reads ETGVTQSPTHLIKTRGQQVTLRCSSQSGHNTVSWYQQALGQGPQFIFQYYREEENGRGNFPPRFSGLQFPNYSSELNVNALELDDSALYLCASSFTWNTEAFFGQGTRLTVV.

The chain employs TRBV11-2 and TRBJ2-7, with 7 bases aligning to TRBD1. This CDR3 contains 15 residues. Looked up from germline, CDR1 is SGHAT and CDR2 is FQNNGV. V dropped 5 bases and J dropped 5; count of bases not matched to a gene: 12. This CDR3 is CASSPQGTRSHEQYF. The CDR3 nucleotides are TGTGCCAGCAGCCCACAGGGGACGAGGAGCCACGAGCAGTACTTC.

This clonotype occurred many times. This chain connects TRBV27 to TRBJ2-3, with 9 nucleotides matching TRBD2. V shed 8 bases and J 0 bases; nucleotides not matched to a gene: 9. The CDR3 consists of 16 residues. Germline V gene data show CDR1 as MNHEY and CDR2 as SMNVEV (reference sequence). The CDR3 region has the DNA TGTGCCAGCTCAAGGGGGAGCGGGGGGAGCACAGATACGCAGTATTTT. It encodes CASSRGSGGSTDTQYF.